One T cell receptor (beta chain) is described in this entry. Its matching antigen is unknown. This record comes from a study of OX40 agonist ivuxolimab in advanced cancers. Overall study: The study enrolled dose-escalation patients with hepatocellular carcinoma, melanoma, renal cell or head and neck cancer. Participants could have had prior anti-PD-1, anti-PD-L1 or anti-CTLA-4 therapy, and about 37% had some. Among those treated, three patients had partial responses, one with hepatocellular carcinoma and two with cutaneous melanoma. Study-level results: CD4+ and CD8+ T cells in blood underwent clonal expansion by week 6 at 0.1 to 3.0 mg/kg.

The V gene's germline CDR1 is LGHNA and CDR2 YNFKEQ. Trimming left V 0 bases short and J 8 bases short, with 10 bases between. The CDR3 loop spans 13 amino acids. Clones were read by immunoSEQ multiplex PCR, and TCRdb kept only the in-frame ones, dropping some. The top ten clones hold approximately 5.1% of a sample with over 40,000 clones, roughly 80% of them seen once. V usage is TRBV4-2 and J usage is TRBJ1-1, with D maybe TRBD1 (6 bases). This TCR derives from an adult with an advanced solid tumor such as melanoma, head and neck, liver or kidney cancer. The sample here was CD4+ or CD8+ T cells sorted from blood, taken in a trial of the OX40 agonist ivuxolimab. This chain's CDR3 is CASSQESRGEAFF. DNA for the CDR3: TGTGCCAGCAGCCAAGAGTCCAGGGGCGAAGCTTTCTTT.